This is a list of T cell receptor beta chains from one sample in a study of cytomegalovirus exposure and HLA in healthy donors. Sequencing was performed with immunoSEQ multiplex PCR; in TCRdb, only in-frame clones are kept and a portion is missing. The sample lists over 50,000 clones; more than 75% were seen once. Sample: PBMCs. The receptors here all came from a man between 18 and 29 years old in good health and CMV-seronegative. The CDR3 runs from the conserved cysteine through the conserved F or W. A D gene is named only where the DNA matches it firmly. A row's size may be missing; if present it is once, few, many or a size class.

size,V,J,D,CDR3,DNA
.,TRBV18,TRBJ2-3,TRBD1,CASSPTGNTDTQYF,TGTGCCAGCTCACCGACAGGGAATACAGATACGCAGTATTTT
.,TRBV4-1,TRBJ2-5,.,CASSQEFVQGQETQYF,TGCGCCAGCAGCCAAGAATTTGTACAGGGCCAAGAGACCCAGTACTTC
.,TRBV6-5,TRBJ1-1,.,CASSYKSGPGTEAFF,TGTGCCAGCAGTTACAAATCAGGGCCGGGCACTGAAGCTTTCTTT
.,TRBV28,TRBJ1-1,TRBD1,CASSRQGRTEAFF,TGTGCCAGCAGTAGACAGGGGCGAACTGAAGCTTTCTTT
.,TRBV11-1,TRBJ2-7,TRBD1,CASSLDRGEQYF,TGTGCCAGCAGCTTGGACAGGGGCGAGCAGTACTTC
once,TRBV2,TRBJ1-5,.,CATRQDSNQPQHF,TGTGCCACCCGACAGGATAGCAATCAGCCCCAGCATTTT
.,TRBV4-2,TRBJ2-2,.,CASSQVGGGVLNTGELFF,TGTGCCAGCAGCCAAGTAGGGGGAGGGGTCCTAAACACCGGGGAGCTGTTTTTT
.,TRBV6-5,TRBJ2-7,TRBD1,CASSSGTGTYEQYF,TGTGCCAGCAGTTCCGGGACAGGGACCTACGAGCAGTACTTC
.,TRBV27,TRBJ2-7,.,CASSLTGTHEQYF,TGTGCCAGCAGTTTAACGGGAACCCACGAGCAGTACTTC
.,TRBV30,TRBJ1-6,TRBD1,CAWRRDSNSPLHF,TGTGCCTGGAGGCGGGACAGCAATTCACCCCTCCACTTT
.,TRBV6-7,TRBJ1-4,.,CASSYFPGTLTTNEKLFF,TGTGCCAGCAGTTACTTTCCCGGGACACTCACAACTAATGAAAAACTGTTTTTT
.,TRBV7-2,TRBJ1-1,.,CASSVSGVRTEAFF,TGTGCCAGCAGCGTTTCAGGGGTCAGGACTGAAGCTTTCTTT
.,TRBV4-2,TRBJ2-5,.,CASSQDLREQETQYF,TGTGCCAGCAGCCAAGATTTGAGGGAACAAGAGACCCAGTACTTC
.,TRBV29-1,TRBJ2-7,.,CSVVEGETYEQYF,TGCAGCGTTGTTGAAGGGGAAACCTACGAGCAGTACTTC
.,TRBV10-3,TRBJ2-3,TRBD1,CAIRRTGDEDTQYF,TGTGCCATCAGGAGGACAGGGGATGAAGATACGCAGTATTTT
few,TRBV6-1,TRBJ1-3,.,CASSRDYVSGNTIYF,TGTGCCAGCAGTCGTGACTACGTCTCTGGAAACACCATATATTTT
.,TRBV9,TRBJ2-2,.,CASEEDTGELFF,TGTGCCAGTGAGGAGGACACCGGGGAGCTGTTTTTT
.,TRBV27,TRBJ2-3,TRBD2,CASGLAGADTQYF,TGTGCCAGCGGACTAGCGGGGGCTGATACGCAGTATTTT
.,TRBV30,TRBJ2-7,TRBD1,CAWTDRGTYEQYF,TGTGCCTGGACGGACAGGGGGACCTACGAGCAGTACTTC
.,TRBV6-4,TRBJ2-3,.,CASSGGVTDTQYF,TGTGCCAGCAGTGGCGGGGTCACAGATACGCAGTATTTT
.,TRBV14,TRBJ2-3,.,CASSQVQSTDTQYF,TGTGCCAGCAGCCAGGTACAAAGCACAGATACGCAGTATTTT
.,TRBV2,TRBJ1-4,.,CASSEARQTGKLFF,TGTGCCAGCAGTGAAGCGAGGCAGACTGGGAAACTGTTTTTT
.,TRBV5-1,TRBJ1-1,.,CASSQGANTEAFF,TGCGCCAGCAGCCAGGGCGCGAACACTGAAGCTTTCTTT
.,TRBV5-1,TRBJ2-5,.,CASSFTAPSETQYF,TGCGCCAGCAGCTTTACGGCCCCTAGTGAGACCCAGTACTTC
.,TRBV5-1,TRBJ2-1,.,CASSLLMWQDYNEQFF,TGCGCCAGCAGCCTTTTGATGTGGCAAGACTACAATGAGCAGTTCTTC
few,TRBV30,TRBJ2-4,TRBD2,CAWRERGDKNIQYF,TGTGCCTGGAGAGAGCGGGGGGACAAAAACATTCAGTACTTC
.,TRBV30,TRBJ2-1,TRBD2,CAWSVLAGGYEQFF,TGTGCCTGGAGTGTACTAGCGGGGGGCTATGAGCAGTTCTTC
.,TRBV9,TRBJ2-3,TRBD2,CASSTPGLAADTQYF,TGTGCCAGCAGCACACCGGGACTAGCGGCTGATACGCAGTATTTT